This T cell receptor (beta chain) was sequenced during a study of T cell changes during pregnancy in multiple sclerosis. The protocol was immunoSEQ multiplex PCR, while the TCRdb copy is restricted to in-frame clones and leaves out a portion. The sample yields about 42,000 clones, about 85% seen once. Germline assignment: CDR1 MNHNS and CDR2 SASEGT. The CDR3 contains 12 residues. Trimming left V 4 bases short and J 5 bases short, with 6 bases between. The specimen was CD4+ T cells from peripheral blood mononuclear cells, collected before pregnancy. The chain combines TRBV6-1 with TRBJ1-5, with a possible D match to TRBD1 (5 bases). The TCR originated in a female donor with multiple sclerosis, enrolled in a pregnancy study. CDR3 region: CASSGGDQPQHF. CDR3 coding DNA: TGTGCCAGCAGTGGGGGCGATCAGCCCCAGCATTTT.